The 8 T cell receptor beta chains listed next were all sequenced from one sample in a study of PD-L1 blockade in urothelial cancer. Data came from immunoSEQ multiplex PCR; TCRdb stores just in-frame clones and leaves some out. Among about 100,000 clones listed, about 90% were seen once. The source was PBMCs, collected around atezolizumab (anti-PD-L1) treatment. Source of these receptors: a woman older than 75 with urothelial cancer.

The chain uses TRBV7-9 and TRBJ2-7, with a possible D match to TRBD1 (7 bases). The CDR3 extends over 15 amino acids. Looked up from germline, CDR1 is SEHNR and CDR2 is FQNEAQ (reference sequence). The V gene lost 5 bases and the J gene lost 0 bases, with 14 bases spanning the gap. CDR3 region: CASSPQGGSSYEQYF. The CDR3 region has the DNA TGTGCCAGCAGCCCTCAGGGGGGCAGCTCCTACGAGCAGTACTTC.

This rearrangement joins TRBV5-1 to TRBJ2-3; TRBD2 matches at 14 bases. Trimming cost V 3 bases and J 3 bases; bases outside gene matches: 15. CDR3 length equals 20 residues. Germline V lookup: CDR1 SGHRS, CDR2 YFSETQ. The CDR3 loop reads CASSSPGLAGASEWTDTQYF. DNA of the CDR3: TGCGCCAGCAGCTCACCGGGACTAGCGGGAGCGAGTGAATGGACAGATACGCAGTATTTT.

The rearrangement uses TRBV29-1 and TRBJ2-3; 10 bases line up with TRBD1. Germline CDR1 reads SQVTM; CDR2 reads ANQGSEA. The V segment lost 3 bases and the J segment 4 bases; nucleotides outside the gene matches: 1. The CDR3 loop spans 13 amino acids. CDR3 in amino acids: CSVDGQGADTQYF. Written as DNA, the CDR3 is TGCAGCGTTGACGGACAGGGGGCAGATACGCAGTATTTT.

This sequence joins TRBV10-3 and TRBJ1-4; 9 bases align to TRBD1. This CDR3 comprises 15 residues. Germline values: CDR1 ENHRY, CDR2 SYGVKD. Trimming removed 2 bases from V and 5 bases from J; junction bases left unmatched: 3. CDR3 protein: CAISERGTGNEKLFF. DNA for the CDR3: TGTGCCATCAGTGAGAGAGGGACAGGGAATGAAAAACTGTTTTTT.

This sequence joins TRBV5-1 and TRBJ2-3; D uncertain. This CDR3 contains 16 residues. Deletions cut 1 base from V and 1 base from J, with 13 bases between. The V gene's germline CDR1 is SGHRS and CDR2 YFSETQ. The DNA for the CDR3 is TGCGCCAGCAGCTTGCTCCCTCTCCAGGGCACAGATACGCAGTATTTT. Its translation: CASSLLPLQGTDTQYF.

The chain links TRBV13 to TRBJ2-1; 12 positions match TRBD2. Germline V gene lookup returns CDR1 PRHDT and CDR2 FYEKMQ (reference sequence). This CDR3 spans 17 amino acids. Unmatched junction bases numbered 9, after V lost 2 bases and J lost 7 bases. Here the CDR3 reads CASSLLAGGLEGNEQFF. In nucleotides, the CDR3 is TGTGCCAGCAGCTTACTAGCGGGAGGGCTGGAGGGGAATGAGCAGTTCTTC.

The gene calls are TRBV7-2 and TRBJ2-2; 11 nucleotides agree with TRBD1. This CDR3 contains 16 residues. Germline loops: CDR1 SGHTA, CDR2 FQGNSA. V was pared by 6 bases and J by 7 bases, with 10 bases of the junction left unmatched. CDR3 nucleotides: TGTGCCAGCAGTCCAGGACAGGGGGCTTGGGTCGGGGAGCTGTTTTTT. It yields the protein CASSPGQGAWVGELFF.

The chain combines TRBV27 with TRBJ2-2; tentative D call: TRBD2 (6 bases). The CDR3 totals 17 residues. The ends were cut back, 3 bases at V and 5 bases at J, with 19 bases in the middle. Looked up from germline, CDR1 is MNHEY and CDR2 is SMNVEV (reference sequence). CDR3 residues: CASSLVIFGRETGELFF. CDR3 in DNA: TGTGCCAGCAGTTTGGTAATATTCGGGAGAGAAACCGGGGAGCTGTTTTTT.